The 14 T cell receptor beta chains in this list originate from one sample, sequenced in a study of T cell repertoires in cytomegalovirus infection. For these TCRs, the target antigens are not known. TCRdb passed the reads through MiXCR, listing each CDR3 protein once. The sample has a few hundred thousand distinct CDR3 sequences, about 42% seen once. The source material was cultured PBMCs, sampled from culture after CMV antigen stimulation. These receptor sequences come from a human donor in good health (CMV status not recorded). Some clones in this sample may be carry-over from other donors' samples.

In its sample, this clonotype was seen a few times. The gene calls are TRBV12-5 and TRBJ2-1, with D perhaps TRBD2 (6 bases). This CDR3 is 16 amino acids long. The germline CDR1 and CDR2 sequences are LGHNT and FRNRAP. Trimming left V 2 bases short and J 3 bases short, with 14 bases between. CDR3 nucleotide sequence: TGTGCTAGTGGTTTGCCAGGGACTGGGCACTACAATGAGCAGTTCTTC. Translated: CASGLPGTGHYNEQFF.

This chain joins TRBV6-2 or TRBV6-3 and TRBJ2-2; TRBD1 aligns across 7 bases. There are 16 residues in the CDR3. V lost 2 bases to trimming and J lost 3 bases; unmatched junction nucleotides: 6. Germline V gives CDR1 MNHEY, CDR2 SVGEGT. CDR3 nucleotide sequence: TGTGCCAGCAGTTACAAGGGGACAGAAGACACCGGGGAGCTGTTTTTT. It encodes CASSYKGTEDTGELFF.

The chain has TRBV2 and TRBJ1-5, with D unresolved. Trimming removed 4 bases from V and 0 bases from J, with 7 bases in between. This CDR3 has 14 residues. Germline-derived CDR1 and CDR2 are SNHLY and FYNNEI. In DNA form, the CDR3 reads TGTGCCAGCAGTGGCGGAAATAGCAATCAGCCCCAGCATTTT. Translation gives CASSGGNSNQPQHF.

The rearrangement links TRBV7-6 to TRBJ2-3; 7 bases align to TRBD2. V dropped 5 bases and J dropped 8; count of bases not matched to a gene: 16. The CDR3 length is 16 residues. Per the germline V gene, CDR1 is SGHVS and CDR2 is FNYEAQ. CDR3 nucleotides: TGTGCCAGCAGCATCAATTTCGGACTAGGGGTTCCTACGCAGTATTTT. Translating it yields CASSINFGLGVPTQYF. The full variable domain, with the rest looked up from reference TRBV7-6 and TRBJ2-3, is GAGVSQSPRYKVTKRGQDVALRCDPISGHVSLYWYRQALGQGPEFLTYFNYEAQQDKSGLPNDRFSAERPEGSISTLTIQRTEQRDSAMYRCASSINFGLGVPTQYFGPGTRLTVL.

This clonotype has a handful of counts. This rearrangement joins TRBV12-3 or TRBV12-4 to TRBJ1-1; D is ambiguous. The CDR3 extends over 14 amino acids. Trimming left V 6 bases short and J 0 bases short, with 11 bases between. CDR3 region: CASREGFMNTEAFF. As DNA, the CDR3 is TGTGCCAGCAGAGAAGGATTCATGAACACTGAAGCTTTCTTT.

This clonotype was detected once. This chain's CDR3 is CASSQLTGGTYEQYF. In DNA form, the CDR3 reads TGCGCCAGCAGCCAATTGACAGGGGGAACCTACGAGCAGTACTTC. The chain joins TRBV4-1 to TRBJ2-7, with 9 bases that match TRBD1. The CDR3 sequence is 15 residues long. The germline gives CDR1 MGHRA, CDR2 YSYEKL. V lost 2 bases, J lost 2 bases, and 4 bases stayed unmatched.

J is TRBJ2-1 and V is TRBV29-1, with 7 bases matching TRBD2. The CDR3 covers 13 residues. V was clipped by 8 bases and J by 4 bases; unmatched bases: 8. From germline, CDR1 is SQVTM and CDR2 ANQGSEA. The CDR3 nucleotides are TGCAGCATGGCGGGCGGGAGTTACAATGAGCAGTTCTTC. Protein sequence: CSMAGGSYNEQFF.

This rearrangement joins TRBV12-3 or TRBV12-4 to TRBJ2-7, with no clear D. V was clipped by 1 base and J by 5 bases, with 9 bases between them. The CDR3 sequence is 13 residues long. The CDR3 loop is CASSLDSFHEQYF. As DNA, the CDR3 is TGTGCCAGCAGTTTAGATTCTTTTCACGAGCAGTACTTC.

The chain employs TRBV6-5 and TRBJ1-6; D call uncertain. This CDR3 is 13 amino acids long. The V and J ends lost 8 bases and 10 bases respectively, with 15 bases between them. Looked up from germline, CDR1 is MNHEY and CDR2 is SVGAGI. The CDR3 loop is CASDQLLRSPLHF. The CDR3 nucleotides read TGTGCCAGCGATCAGCTCCTGCGCTCACCCCTCCACTTT.

The V and J genes are TRBV4-3 and TRBJ1-6; D is ambiguous. Germline assignment: CDR1 LGHNA and CDR2 YSLEER. This CDR3 comprises 16 residues. V was shortened by 2 bases and J by 7 bases, with 15 bases between the two germline ends. CDR3 bases: TGCGCCAGCAGCCAAAGCTTTGGGTTCCAAAATTCACCCCTCCACTTT. It yields the protein CASSQSFGFQNSPLHF.

This chain links TRBV12-3 or TRBV12-4 with TRBJ1-6; D is undetermined. V was cut by 3 bases and J by 1 base, with 7 bases left in between. The CDR3 extends over 15 amino acids. This CDR3 reads CASSLVRSYNSPLHF. The CDR3 nucleotides read TGTGCCAGCAGTTTGGTCAGGTCCTATAATTCACCCCTCCACTTT.

J is TRBJ2-1 and V is TRBV29-1; the D is unclear. Germline V CDR1 and CDR2: SQVTM, ANQGSEA. This CDR3 is 13 amino acids long. The ends were cut back, 0 bases at V and 9 bases at J, with 12 bases in the middle. The CDR3 reads CSVEEASPPEQFF. The CDR3 region has the DNA TGCAGCGTTGAAGAAGCGTCCCCCCCTGAGCAGTTCTTC.

The V and J genes are TRBV27 and TRBJ2-7, with TRBD1 identical over 9 bases. The CDR3 has 16 amino acids. V was clipped by 6 bases and J by 7 bases; unmatched bases: 16. Germline loops: CDR1 MNHEY, CDR2 SMNVEV (reference sequence). This CDR3 reads CASSQNPGTGFHEQYF. In nucleotides, the CDR3 is TGTGCCAGCAGCCAAAACCCCGGGACAGGGTTTCATGAGCAGTACTTC.

On this clonotype: One end of the junction is discordant with germline, which a read error may explain. The chain carries TRBV3-1 and TRBJ2-1; D gene ambiguous. Germline V gene lookup returns CDR1 LGHDT and CDR2 YNNKEL (reference sequence). The CDR3 loop spans 20 amino acids. The CDR3 reads CASSQESTTTRKVSYDEQFF. The CDR3 DNA follows: TGTGCCAGCAGCCAAGAAAGTACCACTACTCGAAAGGTCTCCTACGATGAGCAGTTCTTC.